The clone carrying this T cell receptor (beta chain) has only one observation. Its target is unknown. Assay used: immunoSEQ multiplex PCR; TCRdb lists only in-frame clones, some missing. The sample has about 27,000 clones, approximately 86% seen once; the top ten hold about 1.1%. The source of the sample is a study of T cells in narcolepsy. Regarding the study as a whole: Autoreactive clonotypes reportedly recurred in blood of same and different patients, not controls. In some patient and control memory CD4+ samples, autoreactive clones were absent.

The TCR sequence derives from a human donor with narcolepsy. Sequences were obtained from CD45RA- memory CD4+ T cells from PBMCs.

The CDR3 sequence is CATSRLRTGNTDTQYF. The CDR3, as DNA: TGTGCCACCAGCAGACTTCGGACTGGGAACACAGATACGCAGTATTTT. The V and J genes are TRBV15 and TRBJ2-3; tentative D call: TRBD2 (5 bases). Germline V gene sequence: CDR1 LNHNV, CDR2 YYDKDF (reference sequence). V lost 2 bases to trimming and J lost 2 bases, with 14 bases between them. The CDR3 consists of 16 residues.